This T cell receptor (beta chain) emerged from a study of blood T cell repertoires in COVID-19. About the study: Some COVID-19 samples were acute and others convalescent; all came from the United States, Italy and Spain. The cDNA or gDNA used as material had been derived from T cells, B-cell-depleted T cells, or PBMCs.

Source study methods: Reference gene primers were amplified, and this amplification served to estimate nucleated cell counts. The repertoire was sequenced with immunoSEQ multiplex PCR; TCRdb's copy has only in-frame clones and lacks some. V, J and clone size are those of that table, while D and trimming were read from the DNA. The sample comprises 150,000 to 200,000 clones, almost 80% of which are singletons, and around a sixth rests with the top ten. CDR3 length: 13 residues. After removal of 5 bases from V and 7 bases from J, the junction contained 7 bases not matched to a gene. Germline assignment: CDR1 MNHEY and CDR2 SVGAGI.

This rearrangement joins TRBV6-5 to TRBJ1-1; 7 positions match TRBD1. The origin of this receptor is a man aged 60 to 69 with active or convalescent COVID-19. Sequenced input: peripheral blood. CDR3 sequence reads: CASSPDRESEAFF. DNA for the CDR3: TGTGCCAGCAGTCCCGACAGGGAGAGTGAAGCTTTCTTT.